What follows is one TCR beta chain and its context. This clonotype turned up a few times. The antigen this receptor binds is unknown. No base-level quality is on record; no much larger clone is a single base apart. RNA was extracted using the RNeasy kit, and roughly 0.5 to 1 microgram was reverse transcribed with random hexamers. The immunoSEQ multiplex PCR assay, covering 54 Vbeta and 13 Jbeta segments, was used to amplify TCR beta CDR3 regions. Bias from PCR amplification was corrected by using a synthetic template baseline for primer optimization and for computational correction. In the source study's methods: Reads were annotated to V, D and J genes per IMGT and analyzed with immunoSEQ Analyzer, keeping only productive sequences. Clonality was computed as one minus Shannon entropy normalized by log2 of the number of productive unique sequences. Public and private clones were assessed among the 100 most prevalent clones of each patient and control. Susac-specific clones were defined as absent from healthy and MS cohorts, around 980 published viral clones and other ImmuneACCESS disease sequences. Starting from the raw public reads, TCRdb applied fastp trimming at Q25, assembled clones with MiXCR and retained in-frame beta chains. Under each unique CDR3 protein, matching rows form one entry showing the most common genes and DNA. Here the V and J calls rest on TCRdb's processing, not on the authors' analysis. The sample table lists hundreds of thousands of distinct CDR3 sequences, just under 95% of them with a count of one. The top ten clones comprise 0.065% to 0.075% of the sample.

The sample originates from a study of CD8 T cells in Susac syndrome (dated by TCRdb to about 2019). Study-level background: Repertoire sequencing was used to test whether CD8+ T cell activation and differentiation in Susac syndrome was antigen driven.

Peripheral blood CD8+ and CD4+ T cells from healthy donors, Susac syndrome patients and multiple sclerosis patients were profiled using high-throughput TCR beta sequencing. Multiple sclerosis controls were treatment-naive patients with stable or active relapsing-remitting disease fulfilling revised McDonald criteria. Bulk CD8+ and CD4+ T cells were purified by magnetic negative isolation, whereas CD8+ TEMRA cells were enriched by FACS. Blood was drawn into EDTA tubes, processed within 24 hours, and PBMCs were isolated by density gradient centrifugation. PBMCs intended for TCR sequencing were frozen in liquid nitrogen and were later thawed in a 37 degrees C water bath. A purity of at least 90% was achieved for sorted or isolated CD4+, CD8+ and CD8+ TEMRA cells. Overall study outcomes, separate from this receptor: The study acknowledged that relatively few individuals were included in the TCR sequencing and HLA analysis.

The CDR3 numbers 15 residues from cysteine through phenylalanine. The DNA shown is the 45-base CDR3, in frame from base 1. Trimming takes 5 bases off V and 5 bases off J; junction bases not matched to a gene: 10. The germline V gene gives CDR1 as SQVTM and CDR2 as ANQGSEA. The sequence links TRBV29-1 to TRBJ2-1, with TRBD2 identical over 9 junction bases. The clonotype comes from a human donor with multiple sclerosis. What was sequenced was CD4+ T cells from PBMCs. The CDR3 reads CSVKEGLAGNNEQFF. The nucleotides are TGCAGCGTTAAGGAGGGGCTAGCGGGAAACAATGAGCAGTTCTTC.